Listed here are 24 T cell receptor beta chains from one sample, sequenced in a study of neurological immune-mediated disorders. TCRdb fed the 5' RACE reads into MiXCR, producing one record per CDR3 protein. The table lists over 50,000 distinct CDR3 sequences, about 3% of them singletons. The sequenced sample was PBMCs. The receptors were sampled from a man in his forties with multiple sclerosis.

This clonotype was seen repeatedly, ten times or more. The CDR3, as DNA: TGTGCCAGCTCCCCCGGACAGGGGCCGTCCGGAAATCAGCCCCAGCATTTT. Encoded protein: CASSPGQGPSGNQPQHF. This sequence joins TRBV18 and TRBJ1-5; TRBD1 agrees at 9 bases. CDR1 and CDR2 from the germline V gene are KGHSH and LQKENI. V trimming: 6 bases; J trimming: 4 bases; junction bases outside the gene matches: 13. The CDR3 spans 17 residues.

This clonotype was seen many times. The gene calls are TRBV29-1 and TRBJ1-1, with D perhaps TRBD1 (5 bases). The CDR3 has 15 residues. Between the trimmed V and J ends, which lost 5 bases and 4 bases, there was a span of 20 bases. Looked up from germline, CDR1 is SQVTM and CDR2 is ANQGSEA. The CDR3 reads CSVIDFGGGITEAFF. The CDR3 nucleotides read TGCAGCGTTATCGATTTTGGGGGGGGAATCACTGAAGCTTTCTTT.

In its sample, this clonotype was seen many times. The chain uses TRBV5-1 and TRBJ1-1; 10 bases agree with TRBD1. The CDR3 covers 15 residues. V dropped 0 bases and J dropped 3; count of bases not matched to a gene: 2. Germline V gene sequence: CDR1 SGHRS, CDR2 YFSETQ. CDR3 sequence reads: CASSLGTGGYTEAFF. The CDR3 DNA reads as TGCGCCAGCAGCTTGGGGACAGGGGGGTACACTGAAGCTTTCTTT.

There are many counts of this clonotype. The chain recombines TRBV20-1 with TRBJ2-2; TRBD1 is a possible D gene (6 bases). The germline V gene has CDR1 DFQATT and CDR2 SNEGSKA (reference sequence). The CDR3 consists of 16 residues. V was cut by 0 bases and J by 3 bases, with 14 bases left in between. The DNA for the CDR3 is TGCAGTGCTAGAGATGGGCAGGGGATATACACCGGGGAGCTGTTTTTT. It is translated as CSARDGQGIYTGELFF.

This clonotype was counted ten times or more. The genes are TRBV20-1 and TRBJ2-7; TRBD2 aligns across 8 bases. The length of the CDR3 is 14 residues. Looked up from germline, CDR1 is DFQATT and CDR2 is SNEGSKA (reference sequence). V shed 3 bases, J shed 2 bases, and the junction held 6 bases outside the gene matches. The CDR3 bases are TGCAGTGCTAGTCTCAGCGGGGGCCCCTACGAGCAGTACTTC. As protein: CSASLSGGPYEQYF.

This clonotype was counted ten times or more. V is TRBV3-1 and J is TRBJ1-2; D is unclear. Germline CDR1 LGHDT, CDR2 YNNKEL (reference sequence). V was trimmed by 0 bases and J by 2 bases, leaving 10 bases between them. The CDR3 spans 15 residues. The CDR3 DNA reads as TGTGCCAGCAGCCAAGAGATTTCCGGGAACTATGGCTACACCTTC. Its translation: CASSQEISGNYGYTF.

This clonotype was counted ten times or more. The CDR3 sequence is CASSEGAGLTSGNTIYF. The CDR3 nucleotides are TGTGCCAGCAGTGAAGGAGCCGGGTTAACCTCTGGAAACACCATATATTTT. The gene calls are TRBV2 and TRBJ1-3; D is unresolved. This CDR3 comprises 17 residues. With 1 base removed from V and 0 bases from J, the gap between germline ends came to 13 bases. Germline V gene sequence: CDR1 SNHLY, CDR2 FYNNEI.

This clonotype has a count of ten or more. The V gene is TRBV20-1, the J gene TRBJ2-3, with 9 bases aligning to TRBD1. The germline CDR1 and CDR2 sequences are DFQATT and SNEGSKA (reference sequence). This CDR3 is 14 amino acids long. The V gene end was trimmed by 5 bases and the J gene end by 0 bases; junction bases not matched to a gene: 3. The CDR3 coding sequence is TGCAGTGCTTTGGACAGGGGTAGCACAGATACGCAGTATTTT. Translated, it gives CSALDRGSTDTQYF.

This clonotype came up many times. This chain links TRBV24-1 with TRBJ2-2, with 8 bases identical to TRBD1. This CDR3 spans 16 amino acids. Looked up from germline, CDR1 is KGHDR and CDR2 is SFDVKD. Trimming took 2 bases from V and 5 from J; bases not matched to a gene: 6. CDR3 DNA sequence: TGTGCCACCAGTGATTCCCGGACAGGGTTTACCGGGGAGCTGTTTTTT. It specifies CATSDSRTGFTGELFF.

The genes are TRBV6-5 and TRBJ2-3; no clear D. V was shortened by 0 bases and J by 0 bases, with 13 bases between the two germline ends. The germline CDR1 and CDR2 sequences are MNHEY and SVGAGI. The CDR3 sequence is 17 residues long. This CDR3 is CASSYSTTLPSTDTQYF. CDR3 in DNA: TGTGCCAGCAGTTACTCAACAACGTTACCTAGCACAGATACGCAGTATTTT.

This clonotype was recorded many times. At one end, the junction sequence differs from germline, possibly due to a read error. The chain combines TRBV25-1 with TRBJ1-6; TRBD1 is a possible D gene (5 bases). CDR3 length equals 13 residues. Germline V lookup: CDR1 MGHDK, CDR2 SYGVNS. The CDR3 bases are TGTGCCAGCAGTGATCGACAGAATTCACCCCTCAACTTT. It specifies CASSDRQNSPLNF.

Details on this clonotype: One junction end disagrees with the germline gene, perhaps due to a read error. The chain employs TRBV12-3 or TRBV12-4 and TRBJ1-5; a weak D match, TRBD1 (6 bases). The CDR3 length is 15 residues. The CDR3 DNA is TGTGCCAGCAGTCAGGGGATAAATAGCAATCAGCCCCAGAATTTT. Translation gives CASSQGINSNQPQNF.

This clonotype was seen ten or more times. The V and J genes are TRBV5-1 and TRBJ1-1, with D unresolved. The V gene lost 3 bases and the J gene lost 1 base, with 13 bases spanning the gap. CDR1 is SGHRS, CDR2 YFSETQ, per germline. The CDR3 spans 15 residues. For the CDR3, the DNA is TGCGCCAGCAGCTCGACCGTGAGGGCGAACACTGAAGCTTTCTTT. Its protein product is CASSSTVRANTEAFF.

The table lists this clonotype with many counts. The chain couples TRBV4-1 to TRBJ2-2, with TRBD2 identical over 7 bases. The CDR3 extends over 17 amino acids. With V trimmed by 0 bases and J by 4 bases, 8 bases remained unmatched. Germline loops: CDR1 MGHRA, CDR2 YSYEKL. Here the CDR3 reads CASSQDEAGRGTGELFF. CDR3 sequence (DNA): TGCGCCAGCAGCCAAGATGAAGCAGGGAGGGGCACCGGGGAGCTGTTTTTT.

The table lists this clonotype with many counts. The chain carries TRBV20-1 and TRBJ2-3; perhaps D is TRBD1 or TRBD2 (5 bases each). V shed 3 bases and J shed 1 base, with 11 bases lying between them. This CDR3 has 14 residues. Germline CDR1 is DFQATT and CDR2 is SNEGSKA (reference sequence). The CDR3 region has the DNA TGCAGTGCTAGTGGGACCCCTGGCACAGATACGCAGTATTTT. Translation gives CSASGTPGTDTQYF.

This clonotype was counted at least ten times. This sequence joins TRBV20-1 and TRBJ1-1, with D unclear. The CDR3 sequence is 12 residues long. The V end was cut by 5 bases, the J end by 0 bases, with 7 bases between. CDR1 and CDR2 from the germline V gene are DFQATT and SNEGSKA (reference sequence). The CDR3 DNA reads as TGCAGTGCTTCTCCTTTGAACACTGAAGCTTTCTTT. Translated, it gives CSASPLNTEAFF.

This clonotype was found many times. V gene TRBV28 combines with J gene TRBJ1-2; 7 bases match TRBD1. CDR1 and CDR2 (germline): MDHEN, SYDVKM. With 1 base clipped from V and 4 bases from J, the junction kept 9 bases outside the gene matches. This CDR3 spans 16 amino acids. The CDR3 DNA sequence: TGTGCCAGCAGTTTATTTGTGGGACAGCTAACCTATGGCTACACCTTC. This translates into CASSLFVGQLTYGYTF.

This clonotype was picked up many times. This chain uses TRBV20-1 with TRBJ2-2; a possible D gene is TRBD2 (7 bases). The V end was cut by 3 bases, the J end by 4 bases, with 12 bases between. CDR1 and CDR2 (germline): DFQATT, SNEGSKA (reference sequence). There are 14 residues in the CDR3. The CDR3 loop reads CSASRAGATGELFF. The CDR3 DNA is TGCAGTGCTAGTAGGGCGGGGGCCACCGGGGAGCTGTTTTTT.

This clonotype has a count of ten or more. The J gene is TRBJ2-5, the V gene TRBV7-9; D not resolved. Germline V gives CDR1 SEHNR, CDR2 FQNEAQ (reference sequence). V gave up 3 bases and J gave up 2 bases, with 10 bases separating them. The CDR3 contains 14 residues. CDR3 in DNA: TGTGCCAGCAGCTTTAGCCTGGTACAAGAGACCCAGTACTTC. This sequence encodes CASSFSLVQETQYF.

This clonotype was observed at least ten times. The chain carries TRBV5-1 and TRBJ1-2; no reliable D call. V was cut by 4 bases and J by 3 bases, with 16 bases left in between. Germline CDR1 SGHRS, CDR2 YFSETQ. This CDR3 spans 15 amino acids. For the CDR3, the DNA is TGCGCCAGCAGCCCGGGCCCCCACCGGGACTATGGCTACACCTTC. It codes for CASSPGPHRDYGYTF.

The V and J genes are TRBV6-1 and TRBJ2-1; 15 positions agree with TRBD2. The CDR3 totals 17 residues. In germline, CDR1 is MNHNS, CDR2 SASEGT. The V segment lost 4 bases and the J segment 8 bases; nucleotides outside the gene matches: 9. CDR3: CASSGPNGTSGRHEQFF. CDR3 nucleotides: TGTGCCAGCAGTGGGCCGAACGGGACTAGCGGGAGGCATGAGCAGTTCTTC.

In this sample, this clonotype is medium-sized. V usage is TRBV6-4 and J usage is TRBJ2-1; a possible D gene is TRBD2 (7 bases). The germline V gene has CDR1 MRHNA and CDR2 SNTAGT. V gave up 0 bases and J gave up 5 bases, with 8 bases separating them. The CDR3 consists of 14 residues. The CDR3 nucleotides are TGTGCCAGCAGTGACTCGGGGGGGCACAATGAGCAGTTCTTC. It is translated as CASSDSGGHNEQFF.

This clonotype has only a few counts. Being one base from a much bigger clone, this may be a read error. V and J are TRBV20-1 and TRBJ1-1; possibly TRBD1 for D (5 bases). V lost 5 bases and J 4 bases, leaving 14 bases between the germline ends. The germline V gene encodes CDR1 DFQATT and CDR2 SNEGSKA (reference sequence). This CDR3 comprises 13 residues. CDR3 bases: TGCAGTGCTGGCGCGGAAAGGGGCACTGAAGCTTTCTTT. Its protein product is CSAGAERGTEAFF.

This clonotype was found many times. The CDR3 region is CASSPSGGGLYNEQFF. In DNA form, the CDR3 reads TGTGCCAGCAGTCCCAGCGGGGGGGGCCTTTACAATGAGCAGTTCTTC. The chain links TRBV7-3 to TRBJ2-1, with 10 bases that match TRBD2. The V and J ends lost 6 bases and 4 bases, in that order; junction bases with no gene match: 9. Per the germline V gene, CDR1 is SGHTA and CDR2 is FQGTGA. The CDR3 is 16 amino acids.